The 29 T cell receptor beta chains below were found in one sample sequenced in a study of T cells in Graves' hyperthyroidism and ophthalmopathy. Researchers amplified the TCR beta CDR3 regions from RNA transcripts. With the HTBI primer set, the TCR CDR3 went through a first round of RT-PCR. TCRdb redid the calling of the multiplex PCR reads with MiXCR, one entry per CDR3 protein. This sample has 530,000 or so distinct CDR3 sequences; about 45% occur once, and the top ten carry more than 7%. The source material was peripheral blood or thyroid tissue (not recorded which). These receptor sequences come from a woman between 18 and 30 years old with Graves' hyperthyroidism.

This clonotype was seen many times. The chain couples TRBV20-1 to TRBJ2-5; 11 nucleotides align to TRBD2. Germline values: CDR1 DFQATT, CDR2 SNEGSKA (reference sequence). There are 14 residues in the CDR3. Trimming cost V 3 bases and J 2 bases; bases outside gene matches: 2. The CDR3: CSASLAGGQETQYF. CDR3 DNA sequence: TGCAGTGCTAGTCTAGCGGGAGGACAAGAGACCCAGTACTTC.

The V call is TRBV29-1, the J call TRBJ1-1; TRBD1 is a possible D gene (5 bases). From germline, CDR1 is SQVTM and CDR2 ANQGSEA. CDR3 length: 14 residues. V dropped 6 bases and J dropped 2 bases, with 16 bases sitting between them. The CDR3 nucleotides are TGCAGCGTACGCCGGGACGTTGGAAACACTGAAGCTTTCTTT. It translates to CSVRRDVGNTEAFF.

The chain carries TRBV2 and TRBJ1-2; the match to TRBD1 covers 9 bases. The V and J ends lost 6 bases and 4 bases, in that order; junction bases with no gene match: 6. The germline CDR1 and CDR2 sequences are SNHLY and FYNNEI. CDR3 length: 14 amino acids. DNA for the CDR3: TGTGCCAGCAGCCGGGACAGGGATCGCTATGGCTACACCTTC. Its protein is CASSRDRDRYGYTF.

V usage is TRBV10-3 and J usage is TRBJ1-5; D unresolved. The CDR3 spans 11 residues. Looked up from germline, CDR1 is ENHRY and CDR2 is SYGVKD. The V and J ends lost 3 bases and 13 bases respectively, with 10 bases between them. The CDR3, as DNA: TGTGCCATCAGTGACCGGGATTCTCAGCATTTT. As protein: CAISDRDSQHF.

This clonotype was picked up a small number of times. The V call is TRBV12-3 or TRBV12-4, the J call TRBJ2-2, with 10 bases identical to TRBD2. The CDR3 extends over 16 amino acids. The V gene end was trimmed by 7 bases and the J gene end by 6 bases; junction bases not matched to a gene: 11. CDR3 coding DNA: TGTGCCAGCACCGAACCCTCCAGCGGGAGGGCCGGGGAGCTGTTTTTT. Protein product: CASTEPSSGRAGELFF.

The genes are TRBV10-3 and TRBJ2-5; D is possibly TRBD2 (5 bases). Germline loops: CDR1 ENHRY, CDR2 SYGVKD. Trimming shortened V by 2 bases and J by 5 bases, and 9 bases separated the two germline ends. This CDR3 spans 13 amino acids. The CDR3 loop is CAISEGLGETQYF. DNA of the CDR3: TGTGCCATCAGTGAGGGACTGGGGGAGACCCAGTACTTC.

There are many counts of this clonotype. The rearrangement uses TRBV2 and TRBJ1-4, with TRBD1 as a possible D gene (5 bases). Between the trimmed V and J ends, which lost 6 bases and 1 base, there was a span of 9 bases. CDR1 and CDR2 (germline): SNHLY, FYNNEI. The CDR3 is 14 residues long. CDR3 in DNA: TGTGCCAGCAGGGATGACAGAACTAATGAAAAACTGTTTTTT. Translation: CASRDDRTNEKLFF.

The CDR3 DNA sequence: TGCAGCGTTGCGGGCGGGAGGGACTACGAGCAGTACTTC. Translation: CSVAGGRDYEQYF. This sequence joins TRBV29-1 and TRBJ2-7; 9 bases match TRBD2. Looked up from germline, CDR1 is SQVTM and CDR2 is ANQGSEA. The CDR3 consists of 13 residues. V gave up 4 bases and J gave up 3 bases; unmatched junction bases: 4.

This clonotype was counted ten times or more. V gene TRBV19 combines with J gene TRBJ1-2, with 8 bases matching TRBD1. V was clipped by 4 bases and J by 4 bases; unmatched bases: 2. The CDR3 totals 13 residues. Germline V gene sequence: CDR1 LNHDA, CDR2 SQIVND (reference sequence). In DNA, the CDR3 is TGTGCCAGTAGTACAGGGGGCATCTATGGCTACACCTTC. Its protein product is CASSTGGIYGYTF.

V and J are TRBV20-1 and TRBJ2-5; D may be TRBD2 (6 bases). The V and J ends lost 3 bases and 5 bases respectively, with 22 bases between them. Germline lookup yields CDR1 DFQATT and CDR2 SNEGSKA (reference sequence). The CDR3 runs 16 residues. Here the CDR3 reads CSARFGTHPGRETQYF. CDR3 coding DNA: TGCAGTGCTAGGTTTGGGACTCACCCCGGGCGGGAGACCCAGTACTTC.

The CDR3 protein is CSARDLSGRSYNEQFF. CDR3 nucleotide sequence: TGCAGTGCTAGAGATCTTAGCGGGAGATCCTACAATGAGCAGTTCTTC. This chain links TRBV20-1 with TRBJ2-1; 9 nucleotides agree with TRBD2. The ends lost 0 bases at V and 1 base at J; junction bases unmatched: 4. CDR3 length: 16 residues. The germline CDR1 and CDR2 sequences are DFQATT and SNEGSKA (reference sequence).

The chain carries TRBV29-1 and TRBJ1-1; 7 bases are a match to TRBD1. The CDR3 extends over 12 amino acids. With 4 bases clipped from V and 7 bases from J, the junction kept 6 bases outside the gene matches. The germline CDR1 and CDR2 sequences are SQVTM and ANQGSEA. The DNA for the CDR3 is TGCAGCGTTGTCCGACAGGGTCGTGAAGCTTTCTTT. This codes for CSVVRQGREAFF.

This clonotype has only one observation. CDR3 region: CASSGGVAGTELPETQYF. The CDR3 region has the DNA TGTGCCAGCAGCGGAGGGGTAGCGGGTACGGAGCTCCCTGAGACCCAGTACTTC. The V and J genes are TRBV9 and TRBJ2-5; 7 positions agree with TRBD2. The CDR3 spans 18 residues. V lost 3 bases, J lost 5 bases, and 19 bases stayed unmatched. The germline CDR1 and CDR2 sequences are SGDLS and YYNGEE.

The chain has TRBV3-1 and TRBJ2-2, with TRBD1 identical over 7 bases. Unmatched junction bases numbered 9, after V lost 3 bases and J lost 5 bases. Germline assignment: CDR1 LGHDT and CDR2 YNNKEL (reference sequence). This CDR3 contains 16 residues. CDR3 in DNA: TGTGCCAGCAGCCATCAGGTCACAGGGGAAACCGGGGAGCTGTTTTTT. This translates into CASSHQVTGETGELFF. The full variable domain, its missing parts supplied by reference TRBV3-1 and TRBJ2-2, is DTAVSQTPKYLVTQMGNDKSIKCEQNLGHDTMYWYKQDSKKFLKIMFSYNNKELIINETVPNRFSPKSPDKAHLNLHINSLELGDSAVYFCASSHQVTGETGELFFGEGSRLTVL.

The table lists this clonotype with many counts. The chain employs TRBV7-9 and TRBJ2-7, with no clear D. Trimming pared 5 bases from V and 6 bases from J, leaving 14 bases between. Germline V CDR1 and CDR2: SEHNR, FQNEAQ (reference sequence). There are 13 residues in the CDR3. CDR3 coding DNA: TGTGCCAGCAGCCGTAGCCCTGTGGGCGAGCAGTACTTC. This gives the protein CASSRSPVGEQYF.

This rearrangement joins TRBV7-2 to TRBJ2-7, with 14 bases identical to TRBD2. CDR1 is SGHTA, CDR2 FQGNSA, per germline. Trimming at V came to 4 bases and at J to 2 bases, leaving 22 bases not matched to a gene. The CDR3 is 22 residues long. The CDR3 is CASSSAPTSGRETHHLTYEQYF. The CDR3 nucleotides read TGTGCCAGCAGCTCGGCCCCGACTAGCGGGAGGGAAACCCACCACTTAACCTACGAGCAGTACTTC.

The chain combines TRBV7-2 with TRBJ2-3; a possible D gene is TRBD2 (5 bases). Trimming took off 5 bases at V and 2 bases at J, with 14 bases between the two ends. Germline CDR1 SGHTA, CDR2 FQGNSA. This CDR3 is built from 15 residues. The CDR3 protein is CASSDREGNTDTQYF. Written as DNA, the CDR3 is TGTGCCAGCAGCGACCGAGAGGGCAACACAGATACGCAGTATTTT.

This clonotype was detected ten times or more. The chain is built from TRBV15 and TRBJ2-3; the D is unclear. Germline V lookup: CDR1 LNHNV, CDR2 YYDKDF (reference sequence). The V and J ends lost 8 bases and 2 bases respectively, with 8 bases between them. The CDR3 contains 12 residues. The CDR3 DNA follows: TGTGCCACCTCACAGACCACAGATACGCAGTATTTT. It codes for CATSQTTDTQYF.

This clonotype was detected ten times or more. J is TRBJ2-7 and V is TRBV15; no clear D gene. The ends were cut back, 0 bases at V and 3 bases at J, with 18 bases in the middle. CDR3 length: 17 amino acids. Looked up from germline, CDR1 is LNHNV and CDR2 is YYDKDF (reference sequence). The CDR3 here is CATSRESLRNSNYEQYF. CDR3 DNA sequence: TGTGCCACCAGCAGAGAAAGTCTCCGAAACTCGAACTACGAGCAGTACTTC.

This clonotype was seen ten or more times. The gene calls are TRBV24-1 and TRBJ2-7, with TRBD2 identical over 7 bases. With 6 bases clipped from V and 1 base from J, the junction kept 17 bases outside the gene matches. The CDR3 totals 18 residues. Germline V gives CDR1 KGHDR, CDR2 SFDVKD. In DNA form, the CDR3 reads TGTGCCACCAGTCGAAGAGTCCCAAGCGGGATGGGATCCTACGAGCAGTACTTC. This translates into CATSRRVPSGMGSYEQYF.

The chain employs TRBV5-1 and TRBJ1-2, with TRBD1 as a possible D gene (6 bases). CDR1 is SGHRS and CDR2 is YFSETQ in the germline V gene. The CDR3 consists of 15 residues. Trimming removed 4 bases from V and 2 bases from J, with 15 bases in between. CDR3 nucleotide sequence: TGCGCCAGCAGCCCGGGGGCAGGATCAAACTATGGCTACACCTTC. This sequence encodes CASSPGAGSNYGYTF.

This clonotype was counted ten times or more. The J gene is TRBJ2-6, the V gene TRBV10-3, with D possibly being TRBD1 (6 bases). The V end was cut by 2 bases, the J end by 0 bases, with 14 bases between. Per the germline V gene, CDR1 is ENHRY and CDR2 is SYGVKD. This CDR3 contains 18 residues. The CDR3 DNA is TGTGCCATCAGTGAGCCCCAGGGGAGAGGCTCTGGGGCCAACGTCCTGACTTTC. Protein: CAISEPQGRGSGANVLTF.

This clonotype showed up many times. This chain connects TRBV27 to TRBJ2-5, with D hard to call. The CDR3 spans 15 residues. Germline CDR1 reads MNHEY; CDR2 reads SMNVEV (reference sequence). V gave up 8 bases and J gave up 4 bases, with 20 bases separating them. CDR3 sequence reads: CASCPDGFGLETQYF. The CDR3 coding sequence is TGTGCCAGCTGCCCGGACGGGTTCGGATTAGAGACCCAGTACTTC.

In the case of this clonotype: One end of the junction does not line up with germline, which may come from a read error. The CDR3 DNA is TGTGCCGGCAGTTCGGGAGGAGGCGGTGAAAAACTGTTTTTT. Amino acid sequence: CAGSSGGGGEKLFF. The chain carries TRBV6-5 and TRBJ1-4; the D is unclear. Germline loops: CDR1 MNHEY, CDR2 SVGAGI. This CDR3 has 14 amino acids.

This chain connects TRBV5-1 to TRBJ2-2; the match to TRBD2 covers 7 bases. Germline CDR1 SGHRS, CDR2 YFSETQ. After removal of 4 bases from V and 5 bases from J, the junction contained 11 bases not matched to a gene. The CDR3 sequence is 16 residues long. The CDR3 DNA reads TGCGCCAGCAGCGGGACGCGGGAGCGGCGGACCGGGGAGCTGTTTTTT. This gives the protein CASSGTRERRTGELFF.

The V and J genes are TRBV10-3 and TRBJ1-1; the D gene is possibly TRBD1 (5 bases). The length of the CDR3 is 13 residues. The V end was cut by 6 bases, the J end by 1 base, with 9 bases between. CDR1 and CDR2 from the germline V gene are ENHRY and SYGVKD. The CDR3 DNA sequence: TGTGCCATCAGAGATGGGACGAACACTGAAGCTTTCTTT. This translates into CAIRDGTNTEAFF.

Notes on this clonotype: This may be a read error: a much more frequent sequence differs by one nucleotide. It is likely a read error, because the conserved phenylalanine at the end of the CDR3 is missing. The chain uses TRBV19 and TRBJ1-4, with D tentatively TRBD1 (6 bases). Germline values: CDR1 LNHDA, CDR2 SQIVND (reference sequence). The CDR3 length is 16 residues. The ends were cut back, 6 bases at V and 0 bases at J, with 14 bases in the middle. CDR3 in DNA: TGTGCCAGTAGCCAGGGGACACCCGCAACTAATGAAAAACTGTTTCTT. It yields the protein CASSQGTPATNEKLFL.

As concerns this clonotype: The DNA is left out, because the CDR3 cannot be placed on it with certainty; the CDR3 is given as TCRdb lists it. The J gene is TRBJ2-2, the V gene TRBV20-1. Germline CDR1 and CDR2: DFQATT and SNEGSKA (reference sequence). The CDR3 length is 14 residues, termini included. This CDR3 is CSARGDRTPGSCFF.

In the case of this clonotype: The CDR3 end shows no conserved phenylalanine or tryptophan, and so a read error is likely. No DNA is shown, since the ends of the CDR3 on it are uncertain; the CDR3 is the one TCRdb lists. V gene TRBV5-1 combines with J gene TRBJ1-4; the table's D call of TRBD1 was not tested on the DNA. Germline CDR1 SGHRS, CDR2 YFSETQ. The CDR3 sequence runs 8 residues, both termini included. CDR3 sequence reads: CASSRTGR.